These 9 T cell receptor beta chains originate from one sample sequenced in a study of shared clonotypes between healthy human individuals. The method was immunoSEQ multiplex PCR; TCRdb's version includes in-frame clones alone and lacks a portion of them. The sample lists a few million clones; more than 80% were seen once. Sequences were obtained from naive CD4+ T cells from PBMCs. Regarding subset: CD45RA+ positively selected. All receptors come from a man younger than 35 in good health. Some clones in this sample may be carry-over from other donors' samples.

The CDR3 DNA reads TGTGCCAGCTCACAGAGCTCCTACAATGAGCAGTTCTTC. This sequence encodes CASSQSSYNEQFF. The chain combines TRBV6-1 with TRBJ2-1; D unclear. The CDR3 covers 13 residues. Trimming stripped 8 bases from V and 0 bases from J, with 8 bases between. Germline values: CDR1 MNHNS, CDR2 SASEGT.

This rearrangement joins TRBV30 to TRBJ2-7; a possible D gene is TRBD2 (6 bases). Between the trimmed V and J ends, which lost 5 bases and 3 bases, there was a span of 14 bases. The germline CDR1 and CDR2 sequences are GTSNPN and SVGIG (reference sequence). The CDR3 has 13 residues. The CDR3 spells CAWDAGLNYEQYF. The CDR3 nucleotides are TGTGCCTGGGACGCGGGGTTGAACTACGAGCAGTACTTC.

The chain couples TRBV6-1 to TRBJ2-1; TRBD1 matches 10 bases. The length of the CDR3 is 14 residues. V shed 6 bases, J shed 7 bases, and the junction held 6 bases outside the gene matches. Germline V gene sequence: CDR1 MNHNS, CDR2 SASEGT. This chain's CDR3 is CASSGWTGGNEQFF. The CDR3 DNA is TGTGCCAGCAGCGGCTGGACAGGGGGGAATGAGCAGTTCTTC.

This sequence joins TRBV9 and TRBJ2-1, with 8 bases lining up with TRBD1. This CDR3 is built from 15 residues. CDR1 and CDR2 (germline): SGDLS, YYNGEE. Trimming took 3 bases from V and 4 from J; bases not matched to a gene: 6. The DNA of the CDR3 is TGTGCCAGCAGCGCTGAGACAGGGGAGTACAATGAGCAGTTCTTC. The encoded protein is CASSAETGEYNEQFF.

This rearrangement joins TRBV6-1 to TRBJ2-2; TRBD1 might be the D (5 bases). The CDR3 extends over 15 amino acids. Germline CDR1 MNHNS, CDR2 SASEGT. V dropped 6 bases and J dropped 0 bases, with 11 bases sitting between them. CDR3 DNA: TGTGCCAGCAGGGCAGGGATCCCGAACACCGGGGAGCTGTTTTTT. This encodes CASRAGIPNTGELFF.

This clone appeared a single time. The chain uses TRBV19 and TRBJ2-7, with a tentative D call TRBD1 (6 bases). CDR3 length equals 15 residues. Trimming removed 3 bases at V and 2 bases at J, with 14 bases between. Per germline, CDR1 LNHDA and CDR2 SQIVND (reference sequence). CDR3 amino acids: CASSMPSQGTYEQYF. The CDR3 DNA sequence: TGTGCCAGTAGTATGCCGTCTCAGGGGACCTACGAGCAGTACTTC.

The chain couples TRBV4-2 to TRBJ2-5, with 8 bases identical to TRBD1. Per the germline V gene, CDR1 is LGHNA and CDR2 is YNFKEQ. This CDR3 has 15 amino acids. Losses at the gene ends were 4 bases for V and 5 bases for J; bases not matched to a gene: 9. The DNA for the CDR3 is TGTGCCAGCAGCCCTACTCAGGGGGCGAGGGAGACCCAGTACTTC. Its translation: CASSPTQGARETQYF.

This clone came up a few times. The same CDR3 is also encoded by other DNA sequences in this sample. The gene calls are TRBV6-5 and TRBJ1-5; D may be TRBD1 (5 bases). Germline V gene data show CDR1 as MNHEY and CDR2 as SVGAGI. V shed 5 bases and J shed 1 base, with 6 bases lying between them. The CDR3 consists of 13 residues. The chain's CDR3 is CASSRQSNQPQHF. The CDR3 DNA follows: TGTGCCAGCAGTCGACAGAGCAATCAGCCCCAGCATTTT.

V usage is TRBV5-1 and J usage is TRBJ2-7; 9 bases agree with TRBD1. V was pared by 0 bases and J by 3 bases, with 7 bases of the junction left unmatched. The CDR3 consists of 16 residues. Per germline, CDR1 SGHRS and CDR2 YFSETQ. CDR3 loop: CASSLAAGTGFYEQYF. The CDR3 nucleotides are TGCGCCAGCAGCTTGGCCGCTGGGACAGGGTTCTACGAGCAGTACTTC.